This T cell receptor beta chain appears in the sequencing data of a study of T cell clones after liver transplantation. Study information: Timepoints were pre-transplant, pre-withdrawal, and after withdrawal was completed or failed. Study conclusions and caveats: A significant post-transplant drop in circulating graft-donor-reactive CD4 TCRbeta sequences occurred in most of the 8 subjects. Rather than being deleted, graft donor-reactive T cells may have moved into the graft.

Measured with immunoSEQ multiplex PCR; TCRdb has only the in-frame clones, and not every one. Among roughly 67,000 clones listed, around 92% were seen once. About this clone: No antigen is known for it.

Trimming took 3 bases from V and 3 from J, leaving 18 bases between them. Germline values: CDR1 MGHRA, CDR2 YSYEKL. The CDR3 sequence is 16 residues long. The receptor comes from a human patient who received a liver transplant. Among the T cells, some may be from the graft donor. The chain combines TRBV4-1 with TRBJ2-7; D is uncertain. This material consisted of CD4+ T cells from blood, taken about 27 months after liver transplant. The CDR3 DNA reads TGCGCCAGCAGCCACCCCGAATGGGGTTCGGGCTACGAGCAGTACTTC. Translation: CASSHPEWGSGYEQYF.